What follows are 5 T cell receptor beta chains derived from one specimen sequenced in a study of PD-L1 blockade in urothelial cancer. Time point given: pretreatment peripheral blood. Clones were sequenced by immunoSEQ multiplex PCR, and TCRdb holds only the in-frame ones, with some missing. This sample has fewer than 60,000 clones, with about four fifths found just once. Source: PBMCs, taken around atezolizumab (anti-PD-L1) treatment. Receptors were obtained from a man in his fifties or sixties with urothelial cancer.

In DNA form, the CDR3 reads TGTGCCAGCTCCGGGACTAGCGGGGGTATAGGGGAGCAGTACTTC. Translated, it gives CASSGTSGGIGEQYF. The chain links TRBV18 to TRBJ2-7, with TRBD2 identical over 14 bases. The V gene end was trimmed by 6 bases and the J gene end by 7 bases; junction bases not matched to a gene: 8. The CDR3 is 15 residues long. The V gene's germline CDR1 is KGHSH and CDR2 LQKENI.

V gene TRBV4-2 combines with J gene TRBJ1-5; TRBD1 aligns across 10 bases. This CDR3 is 17 amino acids long. From germline, CDR1 is LGHNA and CDR2 YNFKEQ. The ends lost 4 bases at V and 1 base at J; junction bases unmatched: 7. CDR3 DNA sequence: TGTGCCAGCAGCCCCGGGACAGGGGTCGGAAGCAATCAGCCCCAGCATTTT. Translating gives CASSPGTGVGSNQPQHF.

The V gene is TRBV11-2, the J gene TRBJ2-2; TRBD2 agrees at 11 bases. The CDR3 contains 18 residues. Looked up from germline, CDR1 is SGHAT and CDR2 is FQNNGV. V lost 1 base to trimming and J lost 2 bases; unmatched junction nucleotides: 6. The DNA of the CDR3 is TGTGCCAGCAGCTTAGGAGTAGCGGGAGGGTATAACACCGGGGAGCTGTTTTTT. The encoded protein is CASSLGVAGGYNTGELFF.

The chain couples TRBV5-1 to TRBJ1-1; D not resolved. From germline, CDR1 is SGHRS and CDR2 YFSETQ. V lost 0 bases to trimming and J lost 1 base, with 7 bases between them. This CDR3 is built from 14 residues. CDR3 residues: CASSLGTRNTEAFF. Written as DNA, the CDR3 is TGCGCCAGCAGCTTGGGGACTCGGAACACTGAAGCTTTCTTT.

This clone came up once. The V and J genes are TRBV4-3 and TRBJ2-1; 8 bases fit TRBD2. J gave up 6 bases and V 0 bases, and 10 bases lay outside the gene matches. The CDR3 consists of 17 residues. CDR1 and CDR2 from the germline V gene are LGHNA and YSLEER. The CDR3 protein is CASSQDSGGRGGNEQFF. In nucleotides, the CDR3 is TGCGCCAGCAGCCAAGATTCGGGAGGACGGGGGGGCAATGAGCAGTTCTTC.